This TCR beta chain is drawn from a study of blood T cell repertoires in COVID-19. Authors' analysis steps: Reference gene primer amplification gave nucleated cell count estimates. Produced via immunoSEQ multiplex PCR; TCRdb's table is partial and in-frame only. That table is the source of V, J and clone size, and D and trimming were worked out from the DNA. The data show about 210,000 clones, about four fifths seen once. Sequencing was done on a sample of peripheral blood. The sequence was obtained from a woman aged 40 to 50 with active or convalescent COVID-19.

In DNA, the CDR3 is TGCGCCAGCAGCTTGGCCCCGCAGGGGCGGGATACGCAGTATTTT. Its protein product is CASSLAPQGRDTQYF. The chain couples TRBV5-1 to TRBJ2-3, with D maybe TRBD1 (6 bases). Germline V gene sequence: CDR1 SGHRS, CDR2 YFSETQ. The CDR3 has 15 residues. Deletions cut 0 bases from V and 6 bases from J, with 14 bases between.